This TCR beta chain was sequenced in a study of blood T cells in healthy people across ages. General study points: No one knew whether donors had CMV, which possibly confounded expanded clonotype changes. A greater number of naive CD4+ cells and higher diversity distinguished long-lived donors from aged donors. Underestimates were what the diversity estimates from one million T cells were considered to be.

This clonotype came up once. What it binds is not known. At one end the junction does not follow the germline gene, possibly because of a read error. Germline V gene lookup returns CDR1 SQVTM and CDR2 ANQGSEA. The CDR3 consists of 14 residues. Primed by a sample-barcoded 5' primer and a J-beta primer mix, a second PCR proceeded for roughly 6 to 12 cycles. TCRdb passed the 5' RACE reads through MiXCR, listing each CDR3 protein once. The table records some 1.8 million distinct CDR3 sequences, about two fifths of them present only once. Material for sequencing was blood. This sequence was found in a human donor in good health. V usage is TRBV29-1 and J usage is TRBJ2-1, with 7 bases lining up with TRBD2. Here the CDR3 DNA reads TGCAGCGTTGATATGGCGGGGGAATACAGTGAGCAGTTCTTC. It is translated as CSVDMAGEYSEQFF.